In its sample, the clone carrying this T cell receptor (beta chain) was seen many times. Its matching antigen is unknown. The data derive from a study of T cells after yellow fever vaccination. Study results and caveats: Most primary-vaccination clones reappeared after the booster (approximately 97% CD4, approximately 88% CD8).

The V segment lost 8 bases and the J segment 5 bases; nucleotides outside the gene matches: 12. This CDR3 is 15 amino acids long. From germline, CDR1 is SNHLY and CDR2 FYNNEI. TCRdb re-derived calls from the 5' RACE reads in MiXCR, one entry per CDR3 protein. The repertoire includes about 260,000 distinct CDR3 sequences, roughly 5% of them detected once, and less than 3.5% sits in the top ten. Sample: CD4+ T cells sorted from PBMCs, taken on the day of the yellow fever booster vaccination. This clonotype originated in a man between 18 and 35 years old who received the YFV17D yellow fever vaccine. This chain joins TRBV2 and TRBJ2-5, with 9 bases aligning to TRBD2. The CDR3 sequence: CASGRSSGGGETQYF. CDR3 DNA: TGTGCCAGCGGGCGGAGTAGCGGGGGAGGGGAGACCCAGTACTTC.